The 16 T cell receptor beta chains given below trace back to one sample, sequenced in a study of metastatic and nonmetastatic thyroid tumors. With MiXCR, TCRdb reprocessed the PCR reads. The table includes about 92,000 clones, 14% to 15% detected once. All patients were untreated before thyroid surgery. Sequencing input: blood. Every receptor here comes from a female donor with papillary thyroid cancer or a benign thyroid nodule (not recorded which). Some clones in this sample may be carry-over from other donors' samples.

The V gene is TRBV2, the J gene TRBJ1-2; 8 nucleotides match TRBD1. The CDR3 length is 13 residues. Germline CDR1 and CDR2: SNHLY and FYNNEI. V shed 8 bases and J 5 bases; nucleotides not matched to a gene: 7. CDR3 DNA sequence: TGTGCCAGCTCAGGGGGCGGAGGATATGGCTACACCTTC. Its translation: CASSGGGGYGYTF.

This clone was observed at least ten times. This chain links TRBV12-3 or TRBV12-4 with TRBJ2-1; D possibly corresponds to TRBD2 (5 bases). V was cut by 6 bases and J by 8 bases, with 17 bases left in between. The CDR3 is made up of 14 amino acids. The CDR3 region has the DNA TGTGCCAGCAGCAACCGAGGGTGTTGCGATGAGCAGTTCTTC. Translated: CASSNRGCCDEQFF.

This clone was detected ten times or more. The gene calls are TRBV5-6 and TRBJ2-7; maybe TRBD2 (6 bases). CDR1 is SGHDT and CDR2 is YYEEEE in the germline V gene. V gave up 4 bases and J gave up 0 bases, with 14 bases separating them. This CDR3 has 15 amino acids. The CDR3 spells CASSPGTVSSYEQYF. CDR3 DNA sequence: TGTGCCAGCAGCCCCGGGACTGTCAGCTCCTACGAGCAGTACTTC.

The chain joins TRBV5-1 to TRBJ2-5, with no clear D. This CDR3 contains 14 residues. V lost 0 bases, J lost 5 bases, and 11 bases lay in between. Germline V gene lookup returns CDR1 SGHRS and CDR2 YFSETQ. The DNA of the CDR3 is TGCGCCAGCAGCTTGGGAGGTGCTCGGGAGACCCAGTACTTC. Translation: CASSLGGARETQYF.

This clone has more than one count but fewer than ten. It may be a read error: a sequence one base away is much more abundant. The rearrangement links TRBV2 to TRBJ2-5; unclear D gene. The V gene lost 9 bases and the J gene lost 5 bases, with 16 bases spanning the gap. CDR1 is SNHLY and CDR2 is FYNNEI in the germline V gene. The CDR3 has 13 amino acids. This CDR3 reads CASAVGPWETQYF. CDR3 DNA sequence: TGTGCCAGTGCGGTCGGTCCATGGGAGACCCAGTACTTC. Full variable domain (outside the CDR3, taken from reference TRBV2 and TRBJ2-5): EPEVTQTPSHQVTQMGQEVILRCVPISNHLYFYWYRQILGQKVEFLVSFYNNEISEKSEIFDDQFSVERPDGSNFTLKIRSTKLEDSAMYFCASAVGPWETQYFGPGTRLLVL.

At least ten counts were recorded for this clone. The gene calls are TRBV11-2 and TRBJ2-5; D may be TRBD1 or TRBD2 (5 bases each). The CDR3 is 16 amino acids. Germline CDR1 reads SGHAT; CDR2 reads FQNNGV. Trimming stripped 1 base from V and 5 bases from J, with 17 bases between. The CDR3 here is CASSLVAGTGRETQYF. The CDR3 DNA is TGTGCCAGCAGCTTAGTCGCAGGGACGGGGCGGGAGACCCAGTACTTC.

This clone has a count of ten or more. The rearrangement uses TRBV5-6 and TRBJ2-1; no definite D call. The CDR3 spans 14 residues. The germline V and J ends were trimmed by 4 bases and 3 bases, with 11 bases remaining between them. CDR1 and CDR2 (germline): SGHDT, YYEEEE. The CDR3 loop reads CASSLGVSYNEQFF. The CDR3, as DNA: TGTGCCAGCAGCCTTGGAGTCAGCTACAATGAGCAGTTCTTC. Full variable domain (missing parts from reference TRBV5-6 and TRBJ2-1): DAGVTQSPTHLIKTRGQQVTLRCSPKSGHDTVSWYQQALGQGPQFIFQYYEEEERQRGNFPDRFSGHQFPNYSSELNVNALLLGDSALYLCASSLGVSYNEQFFGPGTRLTVL.

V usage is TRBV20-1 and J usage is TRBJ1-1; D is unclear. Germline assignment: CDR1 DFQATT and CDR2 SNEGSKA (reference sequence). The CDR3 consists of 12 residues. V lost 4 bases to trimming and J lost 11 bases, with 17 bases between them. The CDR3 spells CSAKTGNLGAFF. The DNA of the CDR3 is TGCAGTGCTAAAACCGGAAACCTCGGGGCTTTCTTT.

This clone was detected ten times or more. The chain's CDR3 is CATRREAANYGYTF. CDR3 sequence (DNA): TGTGCCACTCGCCGGGAGGCAGCTAACTATGGCTACACCTTC. The genes are TRBV19 and TRBJ1-2, with D uncertain. From germline, CDR1 is LNHDA and CDR2 SQIVND (reference sequence). V lost 10 bases, J lost 0 bases, and 15 bases lay in between. The CDR3 contains 14 residues.

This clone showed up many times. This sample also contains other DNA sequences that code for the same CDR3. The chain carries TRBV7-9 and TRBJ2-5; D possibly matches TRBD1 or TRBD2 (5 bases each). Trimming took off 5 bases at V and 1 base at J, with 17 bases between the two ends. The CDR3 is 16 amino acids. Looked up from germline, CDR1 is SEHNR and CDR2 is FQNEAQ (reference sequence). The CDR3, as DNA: TGTGCCAGCAGCCGCAGAGGGGACGGCATCCAAGAGACCCAGTACTTC. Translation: CASSRRGDGIQETQYF.

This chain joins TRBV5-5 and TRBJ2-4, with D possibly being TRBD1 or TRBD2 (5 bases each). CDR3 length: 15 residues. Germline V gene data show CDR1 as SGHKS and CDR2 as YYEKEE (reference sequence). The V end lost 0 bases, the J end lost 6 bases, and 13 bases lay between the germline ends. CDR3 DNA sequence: TGTGCCAGCAGCTTGGCCGGGGCACGAGTAAACATTCAGTACTTC. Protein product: CASSLAGARVNIQYF.

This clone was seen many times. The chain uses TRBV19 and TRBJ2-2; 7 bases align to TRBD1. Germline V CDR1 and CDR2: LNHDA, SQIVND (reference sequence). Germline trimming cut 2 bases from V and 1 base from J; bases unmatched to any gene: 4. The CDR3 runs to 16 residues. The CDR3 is CASSITRQGNTGELFF. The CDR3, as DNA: TGTGCCAGTAGTATAACCCGACAGGGGAACACCGGGGAGCTGTTTTTT. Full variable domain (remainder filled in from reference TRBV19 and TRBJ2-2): DGGITQSPKYLFRKEGQNVTLSCEQNLNHDAMYWYRQDPGQGLRLIYYSQIVNDFQKGDIAEGYSVSREKKESFPLTVTSAQKNPTAFYLCASSITRQGNTGELFFGEGSRLTVL.

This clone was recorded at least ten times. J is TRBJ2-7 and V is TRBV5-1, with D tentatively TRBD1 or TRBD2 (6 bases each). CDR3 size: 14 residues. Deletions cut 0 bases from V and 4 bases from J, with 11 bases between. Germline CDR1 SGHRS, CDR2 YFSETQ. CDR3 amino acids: CASSLDGGLYEQYF. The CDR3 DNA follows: TGCGCCAGCAGCTTGGATGGGGGGCTTTACGAGCAGTACTTC.

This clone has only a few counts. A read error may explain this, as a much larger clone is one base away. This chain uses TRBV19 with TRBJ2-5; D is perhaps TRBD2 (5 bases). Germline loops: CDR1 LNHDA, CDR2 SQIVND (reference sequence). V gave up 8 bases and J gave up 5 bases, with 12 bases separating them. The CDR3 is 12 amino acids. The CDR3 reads CASAGGEETQYF. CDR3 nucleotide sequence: TGTGCCAGTGCCGGAGGAGAGGAGACCCAGTACTTC. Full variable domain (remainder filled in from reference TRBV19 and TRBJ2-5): DGGITQSPKYLFRKEGQNVTLSCEQNLNHDAMYWYRQDPGQGLRLIYYSQIVNDFQKGDIAEGYSVSREKKESFPLTVTSAQKNPTAFYLCASAGGEETQYFGPGTRLLVL.

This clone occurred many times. Written as DNA, the CDR3 is TGTGCCAGCCTTTCGGGGGGAAAACTGTTTTTT. Its translation: CASLSGGKLFF. The rearrangement uses TRBV2 and TRBJ1-4, with D maybe TRBD1 (5 bases). V was clipped by 8 bases and J by 10 bases, with 11 bases between them. In germline, CDR1 is SNHLY, CDR2 FYNNEI. This CDR3 spans 11 amino acids.

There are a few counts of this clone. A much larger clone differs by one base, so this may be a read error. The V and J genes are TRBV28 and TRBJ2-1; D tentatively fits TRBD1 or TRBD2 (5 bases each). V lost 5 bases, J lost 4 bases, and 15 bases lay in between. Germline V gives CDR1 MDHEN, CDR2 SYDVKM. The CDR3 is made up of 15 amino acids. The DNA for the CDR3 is TGTGCCAGCAGTCCTATCGGGACCCGTTACAATGAGCAGTTCTTC. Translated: CASSPIGTRYNEQFF.